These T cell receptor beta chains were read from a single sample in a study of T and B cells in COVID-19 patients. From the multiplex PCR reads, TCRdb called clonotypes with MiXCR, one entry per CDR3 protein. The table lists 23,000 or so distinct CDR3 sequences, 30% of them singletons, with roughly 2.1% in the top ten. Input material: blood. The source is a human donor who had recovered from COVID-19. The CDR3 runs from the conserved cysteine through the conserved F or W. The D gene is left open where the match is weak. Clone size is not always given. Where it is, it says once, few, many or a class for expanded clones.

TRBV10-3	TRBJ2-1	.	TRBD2	TGTGCCATCAGTGAGAGGAGTAGCGGGGGGGATGACAATGAGCAGTTCTTC	CAISERSSGGDDNEQFF
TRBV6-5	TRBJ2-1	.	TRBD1	TGTGCCAGCAGAACCCGGGACAGGGAGGGTGAGCAGTTCTTC	CASRTRDREGEQFF
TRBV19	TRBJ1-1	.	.	TGTGCCAGTAGTATACTCCCAAACAGAGGCGCTGAAGCTTTCTTT	CASSILPNRGAEAFF
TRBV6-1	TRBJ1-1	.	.	TGTGCCAGCAGGCCCGCCGGGGGGCTGAACACTGAAGCTTTCTTT	CASRPAGGLNTEAFF
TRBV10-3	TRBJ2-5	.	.	TGTGCCATCAGTGAGCGGGGTAAAGAGACCCAGTACTTC	CAISERGKETQYF
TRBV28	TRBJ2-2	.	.	TGTGCCAGCAGTCCACAGGGGATGGGGGGCGGGGAGCTGTTTTTT	CASSPQGMGGGELFF
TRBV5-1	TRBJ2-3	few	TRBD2	TGCGCCAGCAGCCGTGGGACTAGCGGGGGAGCAGATACGCAGTATTTT	CASSRGTSGGADTQYF
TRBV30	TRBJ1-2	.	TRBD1	TGTGCCTGGAGGGGGACAGGGTGGGGGGGCTACACCTTC	CAWRGTGWGGYTF
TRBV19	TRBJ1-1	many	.	TGTGCCAGTAGTACCCGACAGAACACTGAAGCTTTCTTT	CASSTRQNTEAFF
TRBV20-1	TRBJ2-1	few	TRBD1	TGCAGTGCTAGAGATCGCGGACAGGGGTGGAGGAATGAGCAGTTCTTC	CSARDRGQGWRNEQFF
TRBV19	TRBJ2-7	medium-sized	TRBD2	TGTGCCAGTAGTTCTAGCGGGGGGAAATGGTTCGAGCAGTACTTC	CASSSSGGKWFEQYF
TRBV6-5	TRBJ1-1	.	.	TGTGCCAGCAGTCGGACGGGCACTGAAGCTTTCTTT	CASSRTGTEAFF
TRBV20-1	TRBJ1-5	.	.	TGCAGTGCTACTGACGGAGATCAGCCCCAGCATTTT	CSATDGDQPQHF
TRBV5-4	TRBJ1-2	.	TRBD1	TGTGCCAGCAGCTCTGGACAGGGGACCCTCGGTGGCTACACCTTC	CASSSGQGTLGGYTF
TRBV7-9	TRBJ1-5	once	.	TGTGCCAGCAGCTTATCGGGGTCCGATCAGCCCCAGCATTTT	CASSLSGSDQPQHF
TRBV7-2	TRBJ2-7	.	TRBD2	TGTGCCAGCAGACTAGCGGGGGGGTACGAGCAGTACTTC	CASRLAGGYEQYF
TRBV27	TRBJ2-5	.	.	TGTGCCAGCAGCCAAGGGGAAAACTACCTAAAAGAGACCCAGTACTTC	CASSQGENYLKETQYF
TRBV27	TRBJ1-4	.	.	TGTGCCAGCAGCCCGGACAGACGAGCAACTAATGAAAAACTGTTTTTT	CASSPDRRATNEKLFF
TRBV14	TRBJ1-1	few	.	TGTGCCAGCAGCCACAGGGAGGTGAACACTGAAGCTTTCTTT	CASSHREVNTEAFF
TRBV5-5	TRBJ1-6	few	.	TGTGCCAGCAGATACGACAGCTCCTATAATTCACCCCTCCACTTT	CASRYDSSYNSPLHF
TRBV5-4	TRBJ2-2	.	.	TGTGCCAGCAGCCCGGACCTCTACACCGGGGAGCTGTTTTTT	CASSPDLYTGELFF
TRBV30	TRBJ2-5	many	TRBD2	TGTGCCTGGAGGAAGACTAGCGCCGCCGGGACCCAGTACTTC	CAWRKTSAAGTQYF
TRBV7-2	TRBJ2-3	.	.	TGTGCCAGCAGCGGCTCCGCAGATACGCAGTATTTT	CASSGSADTQYF
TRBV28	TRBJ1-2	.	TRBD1	TGTGCCAGCAAGACAGGGGGCCCTGGCTACACCTTC	CASKTGGPGYTF
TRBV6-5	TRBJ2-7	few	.	TGTGCCACCGACTCTCCCCGGGACGAGCAGTACTTC	CATDSPRDEQYF
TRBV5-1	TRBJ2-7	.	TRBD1	TGCGCCAGCAGCGCGCAACAGGGGGCGCGATACGAGCAGTACTTC	CASSAQQGARYEQYF
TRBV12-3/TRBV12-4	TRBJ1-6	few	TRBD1	TGTGCCAGCAGTTTCGGGCAGGGGGCTAATTCACCCCTCCACTTT	CASSFGQGANSPLHF
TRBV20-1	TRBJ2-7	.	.	TGCAGTGCTAGGGAACAGGGCTACGAGCAGTACTTC	CSAREQGYEQYF
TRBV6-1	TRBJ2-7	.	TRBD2	TGTGCCAGCAGTGATAGCGGGGGGGGTGGCGAGCAGTACTTC	CASSDSGGGGEQYF
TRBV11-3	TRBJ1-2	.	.	TGTGCCAGCAGCGGAGGGGTAGACTATGGCTACACCTTC	CASSGGVDYGYTF
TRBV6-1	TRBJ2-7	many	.	TGTGCCAGCACCCTCAGAGGCAACTACTACGAGCAGTACTTC	CASTLRGNYYEQYF
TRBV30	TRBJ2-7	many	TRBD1	TGTGCCTGGAGTGGTGCAGGGGGTTTGGGCGAGCAGTACTTC	CAWSGAGGLGEQYF
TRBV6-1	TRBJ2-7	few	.	TGTGCCAGCACAACCGGAGGGACCTACGAGCAGTACTTC	CASTTGGTYEQYF
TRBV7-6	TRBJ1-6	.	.	TGTGCCAGCAGCCTGGGGGGCTCCTATAATTCACCCCCCCACTTT	CASSLGGSYNSPPHF
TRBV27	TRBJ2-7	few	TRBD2	TGTGCCAGCAGTCTACTAGCGGGGGCCACCTACGAGCAGTACTTC	CASSLLAGATYEQYF
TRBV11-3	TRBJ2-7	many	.	TGTGCCAGCAGCTTGGGGGCCAGTAGGACCAACGAGCAGTACTTC	CASSLGASRTNEQYF
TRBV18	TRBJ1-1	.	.	TGTGCCAGCTCACCTGAGACTCCGGCGGGCACTGAAGCTTTCTTT	CASSPETPAGTEAFF
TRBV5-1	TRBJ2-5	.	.	TGCGCCAGCAGCTTTTCCGGGACACAAGAGACCCAGTACTTC	CASSFSGTQETQYF
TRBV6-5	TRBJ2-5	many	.	TGTGCCAGCGGGTCGGACGGACAAGAGACCCAGTACTTC	CASGSDGQETQYF
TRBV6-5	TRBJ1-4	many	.	TGTGCCAGCAGTTACTCGTACAGGGCAGGGGAAAAACTGTTTTTT	CASSYSYRAGEKLFF
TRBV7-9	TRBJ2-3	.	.	TGTGCCAGCAGCTTCCAGTGGGGCACAGATACGCAGTATTTT	CASSFQWGTDTQYF
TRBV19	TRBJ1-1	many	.	TGTGCCAGTACCCAACGGGGCAGGACGTACACTGAAGCTTTCTTT	CASTQRGRTYTEAFF
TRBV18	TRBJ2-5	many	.	TGTGCCAGCTCACCAAGGGGAGAGACCCAGTACTTC	CASSPRGETQYF
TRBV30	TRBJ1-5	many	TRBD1	TGTGCCTGGAGGGGACAGGGGAGCAATCAGCCCCAGCATTTT	CAWRGQGSNQPQHF
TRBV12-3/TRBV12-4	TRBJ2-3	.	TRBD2	TGTGCCAGCAGTTTAGGGACTAGGGCAGATACGCAGTATTTT	CASSLGTRADTQYF